The 25 T cell receptor beta chains below were found in one sample sequenced in a study of naive and memory T cell subsets. Both TRBC1 and TRBC2 were covered by a beta constant-region primer of two equimolar oligonucleotides. In TCRdb, the UMI-ligation and nested PCR reads were re-called with MiXCR into one record per CDR3 protein. The data hold 140,000 to 150,000 distinct CDR3 sequences, with 17% observed a single time. Specimen: naive CD4+ T cells from blood. The receptor set was obtained from a human donor in good health.

Many counts were recorded for this clonotype. The chain joins TRBV28 to TRBJ2-7; D call uncertain. This CDR3 spans 13 amino acids. V lost 3 bases, J lost 5 bases, and 11 bases lay in between. Germline values: CDR1 MDHEN, CDR2 SYDVKM. This chain's CDR3 is CASSFQVLDEQYF. The CDR3 coding sequence is TGTGCCAGCAGTTTTCAGGTCCTGGACGAGCAGTACTTC.

The V call is TRBV27, the J call TRBJ2-5; D is perhaps TRBD1 (6 bases). The V and J ends lost 5 bases and 5 bases respectively, with 18 bases between them. There are 15 residues in the CDR3. Germline V gives CDR1 MNHEY, CDR2 SMNVEV (reference sequence). CDR3 sequence reads: CASSDRIRGGETQYF. In nucleotides, the CDR3 is TGTGCCAGCAGTGATCGTATCAGGGGCGGGGAGACCCAGTACTTC.

V gene TRBV12-3 or TRBV12-4 combines with J gene TRBJ2-1; 10 bases line up with TRBD2. V shed 6 bases, J shed 8 bases, and the junction held 7 bases outside the gene matches. The CDR3 consists of 14 residues. CDR3: CASSQREGGDEQFF. CDR3 DNA sequence: TGTGCCAGCAGCCAGCGGGAGGGAGGTGATGAGCAGTTCTTC.

The V call is TRBV28, the J call TRBJ2-7; D unclear. Germline V gives CDR1 MDHEN, CDR2 SYDVKM. V lost 1 base to trimming and J lost 12 bases, with 13 bases between them. The CDR3 spans 12 residues. The CDR3 DNA sequence: TGTGCCAGCAGTTTATCTAGTTTGGGTCCGTACTTC. This encodes CASSLSSLGPYF. The entire variable domain, with the rest obtained from reference TRBV28 and TRBJ2-7, is as follows: DVKVTQSSRYLVKRTGEKVFLECVQDMDHENMFWYRQDPGLGLRLIYFSYDVKMKEKGDIPEGYSVSREKKERFSLILESASTNQTSMYLCASSLSSLGPYFGPGTRLTVT.

This clonotype was detected only a few times. The V and J genes are TRBV29-1 and TRBJ1-4; D may be TRBD1 (5 bases). V was cut by 6 bases and J by 3 bases, with 14 bases left in between. CDR1 is SQVTM, CDR2 ANQGSEA, per germline. The CDR3 is 14 amino acids. The CDR3 sequence: CSVRGRGSNEKLFF. Written as DNA, the CDR3 is TGCAGCGTGCGAGGGAGGGGCTCTAATGAAAAACTGTTTTTT.

The chain carries TRBV29-1 and TRBJ2-3, with TRBD2 matching 7 bases. The CDR3 consists of 13 residues. The V and J ends lost 7 bases and 4 bases, in that order; junction bases with no gene match: 8. Germline CDR1 and CDR2: SQVTM and ANQGSEA. The CDR3 protein is CSAGGMDPDTQYF. CDR3 sequence (DNA): TGCAGCGCCGGGGGGATGGACCCAGATACGCAGTATTTT.

V usage is TRBV18 and J usage is TRBJ2-6; 12 bases line up with TRBD2. J lost 0 bases, V lost 3 bases, and 6 bases had no gene match. Germline V CDR1 and CDR2: KGHSH, LQKENI. The CDR3 is 19 amino acids. The CDR3 region is CASSPPGLAGYSGANVLTF. For the CDR3, the DNA is TGTGCCAGCTCACCTCCGGGACTAGCGGGCTACTCTGGGGCCAACGTCCTGACTTTC.

The J gene is TRBJ2-1, the V gene TRBV2; 14 bases map to TRBD2. V lost 6 bases, J lost 6 bases, and 4 bases stayed unmatched. The CDR3 extends over 15 amino acids. In germline, CDR1 is SNHLY, CDR2 FYNNEI. The CDR3 DNA is TGTGCCAGCAGCATGGGACTAGCGGGAGTCAATGAGCAGTTCTTC. It encodes CASSMGLAGVNEQFF.

The genes are TRBV24-1 and TRBJ2-1; 13 bases are shared with TRBD2. Germline V lookup: CDR1 KGHDR, CDR2 SFDVKD. This CDR3 is 16 amino acids long. Losses at the gene ends were 4 bases for V and 6 bases for J; bases not matched to a gene: 5. The CDR3 DNA reads as TGTGCCACCAGTGACGCGGGACTAGCGGGGTCCAATGAGCAGTTCTTC. It translates to CATSDAGLAGSNEQFF.

The rearrangement joins TRBV18 to TRBJ2-4; 8 bases fit TRBD1. This CDR3 contains 15 residues. Losses at the gene ends were 2 bases for V and 8 bases for J; bases not matched to a gene: 8. The germline gives CDR1 KGHSH, CDR2 LQKENI. The CDR3 loop reads CASSPGAGGEYIQYF. The CDR3 nucleotides read TGTGCCAGCTCACCAGGGGCAGGGGGCGAGTACATTCAGTACTTC.

V gene TRBV18 combines with J gene TRBJ2-3; 9 nucleotides agree with TRBD2. CDR1 and CDR2 (germline): KGHSH, LQKENI. V shed 6 bases, J shed 2 bases, and the junction held 9 bases outside the gene matches. This CDR3 spans 16 amino acids. The CDR3 reads CASSFLAGTNTDTQYF. For the CDR3, the DNA is TGTGCCAGCTCGTTCCTAGCGGGGACGAACACAGATACGCAGTATTTT.

This clonotype was counted a few times. This rearrangement joins TRBV20-1 to TRBJ2-3; 8 nucleotides line up with TRBD1. J lost 2 bases, V lost 6 bases, and 10 bases had no gene match. The CDR3 is made up of 15 amino acids. Germline-derived CDR1 and CDR2 are DFQATT and SNEGSKA (reference sequence). CDR3 sequence reads: CSAPRTGTSTDTQYF. For the CDR3, the DNA is TGCAGTGCGCCCAGGACAGGGACTTCCACAGATACGCAGTATTTT.

This clonotype was found a few times. The CDR3 DNA sequence: TGCAGTGCTAGCCGTGGGACAGGCGCTAACTATGGCTACACCTTC. Protein sequence: CSASRGTGANYGYTF. V and J are TRBV20-1 and TRBJ1-2, with 8 bases matching TRBD1. Germline V gene data show CDR1 as DFQATT and CDR2 as SNEGSKA (reference sequence). The CDR3 contains 15 residues. The J segment lost 0 bases and the V segment lost 3 bases, leaving 6 bases of the junction unmatched.

This rearrangement joins TRBV28 to TRBJ2-4, with D unclear. Trimming took 7 bases from V and 5 from J, leaving 9 bases between them. The CDR3 has 12 amino acids. The germline CDR1 and CDR2 sequences are MDHEN and SYDVKM. DNA for the CDR3: TGTGCCAGCAAACCCCGAGAAAACATTCAGTACTTC. It specifies CASKPRENIQYF.

This clonotype was detected a few times. DNA for the CDR3: TGTGCCTGGGCTCCGGGACGGGGGAACACTGAAGCTTTCTTT. Amino acid sequence: CAWAPGRGNTEAFF. The rearrangement uses TRBV30 and TRBJ1-1, with TRBD1 as a possible D gene (5 bases). Germline CDR1 is GTSNPN and CDR2 is SVGIG (reference sequence). V was shortened by 5 bases and J by 1 base, with 14 bases between the two germline ends. The CDR3 consists of 14 residues.

This clonotype was observed a handful of times. This chain connects TRBV30 to TRBJ1-1, with TRBD1 identical over 7 bases. Per the germline V gene, CDR1 is GTSNPN and CDR2 is SVGIG (reference sequence). The CDR3 spans 12 residues. Trimming at V came to 1 base and at J to 6 bases, leaving 2 bases not matched to a gene. The DNA for the CDR3 is TGTGCCTGGAGTGACAGGGGACCTGAAGCTTTCTTT. This encodes CAWSDRGPEAFF.

This clonotype was recorded at least ten times. The gene calls are TRBV7-6 and TRBJ2-2; D not certain. The germline V and J ends were trimmed by 1 base and 2 bases, with 5 bases remaining between them. The CDR3 runs 14 residues. CDR1 and CDR2 from the germline V gene are SGHVS and FNYEAQ. The DNA for the CDR3 is TGTGCCAGCAGCTTAGGGACCAACACCGGGGAGCTGTTTTTT. It encodes CASSLGTNTGELFF.

This clonotype was counted a few times. The V and J genes are TRBV6-4 and TRBJ2-5; D remains ambiguous. CDR3 length: 13 amino acids. CDR1 and CDR2 (germline): MRHNA, SNTAGT. V was cut by 3 bases and J by 1 base, with 6 bases left in between. This CDR3 is CASSETAQETQYF. DNA of the CDR3: TGTGCCAGCAGTGAAACGGCCCAAGAGACCCAGTACTTC.

This clonotype was counted a few times. This chain links TRBV28 with TRBJ2-6; possible D gene TRBD1, 5 bases. Per the germline V gene, CDR1 is MDHEN and CDR2 is SYDVKM. The CDR3 is 19 amino acids. V lost 5 bases to trimming and J lost 0 bases, with 20 bases between them. The CDR3 DNA is TGTGCCAGCAGTACACCGACAGTTTGGGCGAGCTCTGGGGCCAACGTCCTGACTTTC. Its translation is CASSTPTVWASSGANVLTF.

V is TRBV5-4 and J is TRBJ2-1; 10 nucleotides line up with TRBD1. The germline gives CDR1 SGHNT, CDR2 YYREEE (reference sequence). The CDR3 is made up of 16 amino acids. V dropped 4 bases and J dropped 10; count of bases not matched to a gene: 14. CDR3 amino acids: CASSKGGTGVGEEQFF. The CDR3 DNA follows: TGTGCCAGCAGCAAGGGGGGGACAGGGGTTGGTGAGGAGCAGTTCTTC. The full variable domain, completed using reference TRBV5-4 and TRBJ2-1, is ETGVTQSPTHLIKTRGQQVTLRCSSQSGHNTVSWYQQALGQGPQFIFQYYREEENGRGNFPPRFSGLQFPNYSSELNVNALELDDSALYLCASSKGGTGVGEEQFFGPGTRLTVL.

A few counts support this clonotype. The chain employs TRBV20-1 and TRBJ2-2; D remains ambiguous. Between the trimmed V and J ends, which lost 3 bases and 0 bases, there was a span of 11 bases. The CDR3 is made up of 15 amino acids. Looked up from germline, CDR1 is DFQATT and CDR2 is SNEGSKA (reference sequence). The CDR3 nucleotides read TGCAGTGCTAGCTTCGGCGGAGCGAACACCGGGGAGCTGTTTTTT. This codes for CSASFGGANTGELFF.

The chain joins TRBV13 to TRBJ2-1, with 8 bases lining up with TRBD1. Trimming removed 0 bases from V and 3 bases from J; junction bases left unmatched: 7. Germline loops: CDR1 PRHDT, CDR2 FYEKMQ (reference sequence). The CDR3 runs to 17 residues. CDR3 DNA sequence: TGTGCCAGCAGCTTAGGCCGGACAGGGATCCTCTACAATGAGCAGTTCTTC. This encodes CASSLGRTGILYNEQFF. The whole variable domain, remainder taken from reference TRBV13 and TRBJ2-1, is AAGVIQSPRHLIKEKRETATLKCYPIPRHDTVYWYQQGPGQDPQFLISFYEKMQSDKGSIPDRFSAQQFSDYHSELNMSSLELGDSALYFCASSLGRTGILYNEQFFGPGTRLTVL.

The chain carries TRBV5-1 and TRBJ1-1; D ambiguous. CDR1 is SGHRS and CDR2 is YFSETQ in the germline V gene. Trimming took 0 bases from V and 5 from J, leaving 8 bases between them. There are 13 residues in the CDR3. The CDR3 loop reads CASSLAGETEAFF. In nucleotides, the CDR3 is TGCGCCAGCAGCTTGGCAGGTGAGACTGAAGCTTTCTTT.

This chain uses TRBV19 with TRBJ2-7, with D hard to call. V was cut by 4 bases and J by 2 bases, with 12 bases left in between. There are 14 residues in the CDR3. Germline-derived CDR1 and CDR2 are LNHDA and SQIVND (reference sequence). The CDR3 is CASSTRPAAYEQYF. CDR3 nucleotides: TGTGCCAGTAGTACCCGACCCGCCGCCTACGAGCAGTACTTC.

This clonotype was detected only a few times. The gene calls are TRBV4-1 and TRBJ2-7, with D tentatively TRBD1 (6 bases). This CDR3 is built from 17 residues. Trimming took 2 bases from V and 1 from J, leaving 18 bases between them. Germline V lookup: CDR1 MGHRA, CDR2 YSYEKL. The CDR3 region is CASSQRTEGEKSYEQYF. For the CDR3, the DNA is TGCGCCAGCAGCCAAAGGACAGAAGGCGAAAAATCCTACGAGCAGTACTTC.